The 13 T cell receptor beta chains given below trace back to one sample, sequenced in a study of cytomegalovirus exposure and HLA in healthy donors. This table comes from immunoSEQ multiplex PCR, and its TCRdb copy is limited to in-frame clones, with some not included. Among hundreds of thousands of clones listed, roughly 85% were seen once. Sequenced: PBMCs. The receptors shown here come from a woman under 30 in good health and CMV-seronegative.

CDR3 in amino acids: CASSPNRVSYEQYF. The DNA of the CDR3 is TGTGCCAGCAGTCCTAACAGGGTCTCCTACGAGCAGTACTTC. This sequence joins TRBV27 and TRBJ2-7; weak D call: TRBD1 (6 bases). Trimming cost V 5 bases and J 0 bases, with 11 bases left between them. This CDR3 comprises 14 residues. Germline V gene data show CDR1 as MNHEY and CDR2 as SMNVEV (reference sequence).

The genes are TRBV9 and TRBJ2-1; 8 nucleotides agree with TRBD2. The germline gives CDR1 SGDLS, CDR2 YYNGEE. V trimming: 4 bases; J trimming: 8 bases; junction bases outside the gene matches: 14. This CDR3 spans 16 amino acids. CDR3 residues: CASSLTGTRVVHEQFF. For the CDR3, the DNA is TGTGCCAGCAGCTTAACAGGGACTAGGGTTGTCCATGAGCAGTTCTTC.

In this sample, this clone turned up a few times. This rearrangement joins TRBV11-3 to TRBJ2-2; the match to TRBD1 covers 9 bases. V lost 5 bases and J lost 1; bases outside the gene matches: 5. The CDR3 length is 16 residues. CDR1 is SGHNT and CDR2 is YENEEA in the germline V gene. CDR3 bases: TGTGCCAGCAGCCGACAGGGGGGGCAGAACACCGGGGAGCTGTTTTTT. This gives the protein CASSRQGGQNTGELFF.

This clone was seen only a few times. The chain is built from TRBV18 and TRBJ1-2; 7 bases fit TRBD1. Germline V gene lookup returns CDR1 KGHSH and CDR2 LQKENI. V shed 6 bases, J shed 7 bases, and the junction held 8 bases outside the gene matches. The CDR3 covers 13 residues. CDR3 sequence: CASSQGEVRGYTF. The CDR3 nucleotides are TGTGCCAGCTCCCAGGGGGAGGTACGTGGCTACACCTTC. The full variable domain, completed using reference TRBV18 and TRBJ1-2, is NAGVMQNPRHLVRRRGQEARLRCSPMKGHSHVYWYRQLPEEGLKFMVYLQKENIIDESGMPKERFSAEFPKEGPSILRIQQVVRGDSAAYFCASSQGEVRGYTFGSGTRLTVV.

The V gene is TRBV2, the J gene TRBJ1-5; D may be TRBD1 (6 bases). Germline V CDR1 and CDR2: SNHLY, FYNNEI. The CDR3 has 15 amino acids. Trimming removed 7 bases from V and 6 bases from J, with 19 bases in between. In nucleotides, the CDR3 is TGTGCCAGCACTTCCTTGAAGGAGGGGGTTCAGCCCCAGCATTTT. Translation: CASTSLKEGVQPQHF.

J is TRBJ2-1 and V is TRBV15, with D uncertain. V was cut by 5 bases and J by 2 bases, with 13 bases left in between. The CDR3 length is 15 residues. The germline V gene encodes CDR1 LNHNV and CDR2 YYDKDF (reference sequence). In nucleotides, the CDR3 is TGTGCCACCAGCGGCTGGAGAGGCACCTACAATGAGCAGTTCTTC. Its translation: CATSGWRGTYNEQFF.

The V gene is TRBV6-1, the J gene TRBJ1-5; a possible D gene is TRBD1 (5 bases). Trimming pared 3 bases from V and 2 bases from J, leaving 14 bases between. CDR1 and CDR2 from the germline V gene are MNHNS and SASEGT. The CDR3 consists of 16 residues. The CDR3 loop reads CASSENRLTGNQPQHF. The CDR3 nucleotides read TGTGCCAGCAGTGAGAACAGGCTCACTGGCAATCAGCCCCAGCATTTT.

The chain has TRBV30 and TRBJ2-5; 7 bases align to TRBD1. Germline V gene data show CDR1 as GTSNPN and CDR2 as SVGIG (reference sequence). The CDR3 contains 13 residues. Trimming took 0 bases from V and 5 from J; bases not matched to a gene: 3. The CDR3 loop is CAWSVLRGETQYF. CDR3 nucleotide sequence: TGTGCCTGGAGTGTACTCAGGGGGGAGACCCAGTACTTC.

The CDR3 region is CASSQGTVEFF. The CDR3, as DNA: TGTGCCAGCAGCCAAGGGACGGTAGAATTCTTC. The chain links TRBV11-2 to TRBJ2-1; D is possibly TRBD1 or TRBD2 (5 bases each). The V gene's germline CDR1 is SGHAT and CDR2 FQNNGV. The V and J ends lost 5 bases and 16 bases respectively, with 15 bases between them. The CDR3 contains 11 residues.

This chain connects TRBV2 to TRBJ1-2; TRBD1 aligns across 7 bases. The CDR3 length is 13 residues. V shed 7 bases, J shed 1 base, and the junction held 3 bases outside the gene matches. Looked up from germline, CDR1 is SNHLY and CDR2 is FYNNEI. The CDR3 spells CASKGDSNYGYTF. CDR3 sequence (DNA): TGTGCCAGCAAGGGGGACAGTAACTATGGCTACACCTTC.

The chain joins TRBV6-5 to TRBJ2-1; 10 nucleotides match TRBD1. Per the germline V gene, CDR1 is MNHEY and CDR2 is SVGAGI. The CDR3 length is 15 residues. Losses at the gene ends were 6 bases for V and 15 bases for J; bases not matched to a gene: 17. This chain's CDR3 is CASSSGGTGVLGRFF. The CDR3 DNA follows: TGTGCCAGCAGCTCCGGCGGGACAGGGGTACTGGGTAGGTTCTTC.

In its sample, this clone was seen a few times. The genes are TRBV6-5 and TRBJ2-2; D perhaps matches TRBD1 (6 bases). The CDR3 covers 16 residues. Germline V gives CDR1 MNHEY, CDR2 SVGAGI. Between the trimmed V and J ends, which lost 0 bases and 0 bases, there was a span of 8 bases. The CDR3 loop is CASSYSGHSNTGELFF. The CDR3 bases are TGTGCCAGCAGTTACTCGGGACACTCGAACACCGGGGAGCTGTTTTTT.

The V and J genes are TRBV11-2 and TRBJ2-7; D unresolved. V dropped 7 bases and J dropped 0 bases, with 13 bases sitting between them. Germline CDR1 reads SGHAT; CDR2 reads FQNNGV. CDR3 size: 14 residues. The CDR3 reads CASTLGPSSYEQYF. The CDR3 DNA follows: TGTGCCAGCACCCTGGGTCCGAGCTCCTACGAGCAGTACTTC.